This T cell receptor beta chain was captured in a study of shared clonotypes between healthy human individuals. Study processing details: With immunoSEQ giving junction-only sequences and no quality scores, filtering differed. Assay: immunoSEQ multiplex PCR; the TCRdb copy retains only in-frame clones and omits some. V, J and clone size are taken as reported in that table, and D and trimming were inferred from the DNA itself. Here the sample spans around 510,000 clones, 90% to 97% being singletons. All of the donors resided in Nashville, Tennessee, and each was a Caucasian adult. This CDR3 is 14 amino acids long. Germline lookup yields CDR1 MNHEY and CDR2 SMNVEV (reference sequence). Trimming removed 3 bases at V and 2 bases at J, with 11 bases between. General observations from the study: Genetic and exposure-history diversity was limited by the small donor number. Incompleteness in sorted-subset sequencing, despite large depth, was shown by rarefaction.

As regards this clone: Its antigen is currently unknown.

The clonotype comes from a woman between 25 and 40 years old in good health. Sequenced: naive CD4+ T cells sorted from blood. Regarding subset: CD45RA+ positively selected. The chain has TRBV27 and TRBJ2-7, with D hard to call. The CDR3 sequence: CASSFGDGAYEQYF. In nucleotides, the CDR3 is TGTGCCAGCAGTTTCGGAGATGGGGCCTACGAGCAGTACTTC.